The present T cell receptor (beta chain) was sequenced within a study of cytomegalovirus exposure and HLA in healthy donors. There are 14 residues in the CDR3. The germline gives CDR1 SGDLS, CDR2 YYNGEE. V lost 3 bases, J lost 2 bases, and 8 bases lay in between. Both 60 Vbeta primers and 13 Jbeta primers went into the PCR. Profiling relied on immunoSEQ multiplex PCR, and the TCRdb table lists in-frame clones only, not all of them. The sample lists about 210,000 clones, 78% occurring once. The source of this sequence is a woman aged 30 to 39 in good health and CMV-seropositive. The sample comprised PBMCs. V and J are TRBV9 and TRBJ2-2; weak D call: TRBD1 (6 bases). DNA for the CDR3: TGTGCCAGCAGCGGGACAGCTAACACCGGGGAGCTGTTTTTT. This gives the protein CASSGTANTGELFF.